These T cell receptor beta chains were read from a single sample in a study of cytomegalovirus exposure and HLA in healthy donors. Assay: immunoSEQ multiplex PCR; the TCRdb copy retains only in-frame clones and omits some. Among approximately 190,000 clones, 84% were seen once, and the ten largest hold approximately 7%. The specimen was PBMCs. The source is a man between 18 and 29 years old in good health and CMV-seropositive. CDR3s include the opening cysteine and the closing phenylalanine or tryptophan. The D gene is left open where the match is weak. Clone size is given for some rows only: seen once, a few or many times, or a class if the clone is expanded.

TRBJ2-5 | . | . | TRBV27 | CASSLDWRAGTLAGTQYF | TGTGCCAGCAGTTTAGATTGGCGGGCAGGCACCTTGGCGGGGACCCAGTACTTC
TRBJ1-2 | . | . | TRBV28 | CASSNPDRGGTF | TGTGCCAGCAGTAATCCAGACAGAGGCGGCACCTTC
TRBJ2-7 | . | . | TRBV23-1 | CARARHYEQYF | TGCGCCAGAGCCCGCCACTACGAGCAGTACTTC
TRBJ1-1 | . | . | TRBV29-1 | CSVGVNTEAFF | TGCAGCGTCGGGGTGAACACTGAAGCTTTCTTT
TRBJ2-5 | . | TRBD2 | TRBV28 | CASSQTSGRAETQYF | TGTGCCAGCAGTCAGACTAGCGGGAGGGCAGAGACCCAGTACTTC
TRBJ2-2 | . | . | TRBV5-1 | CASTGRGDGELFF | TGCGCCAGCACTGGCAGGGGGGACGGGGAGCTGTTTTTT
TRBJ2-1 | . | . | TRBV11-3 | CASSLGDSGLNNEQFF | TGTGCCAGCAGCTTAGGAGATAGCGGACTAAACAATGAGCAGTTCTTC
TRBJ1-1 | . | . | TRBV7-2 | CASSPHTEAFF | TGTGCCAGCAGCCCTCACACTGAAGCTTTCTTT
TRBJ2-1 | . | . | TRBV4-2 | CASSQDAGGHNEQFF | TGTGCCAGCAGCCAAGATGCAGGGGGGCACAATGAGCAGTTCTTC
TRBJ1-2 | . | . | TRBV5-1 | CASRSGSVKDGYTF | TGCGCCAGCAGAAGCGGCAGCGTAAAAGATGGCTACACCTTC
TRBJ2-1 | . | . | TRBV7-2 | CASRRPVRAGGGEQFF | TGTGCCAGCCGAAGGCCCGTTCGGGCAGGGGGAGGTGAGCAGTTCTTC
TRBJ1-3 | . | . | TRBV4-1 | CASSLYPYSGNTIYF | TGCGCCAGCAGCCTCTACCCGTACTCTGGAAACACCATATATTTT
TRBJ2-7 | . | . | TRBV5-1 | CASSVAGEDYEQYF | TGCGCCAGCAGCGTTGCAGGGGAAGACTACGAGCAGTACTTC
TRBJ2-1 | . | . | TRBV6-5 | CASSYSGGQGKNEQFF | TGTGCCAGCAGTTACTCGGGTGGGCAGGGGAAGAATGAGCAGTTCTTC
TRBJ1-5 | few | . | TRBV29-1 | CSVTGTNQPQHF | TGCAGCGTGACGGGAACCAATCAGCCCCAGCATTTT
TRBJ1-5 | . | TRBD1 | TRBV4-1 | CASSHGTGDSNQPQHF | TGCGCCAGCAGCCACGGTACAGGGGATAGCAATCAGCCCCAGCATTTT
TRBJ2-7 | . | . | TRBV25-1 | CASSEQGYEQYF | TGTGCCAGCAGTGAACAGGGATACGAGCAGTACTTC
TRBJ1-2 | . | . | TRBV28 | CASSLPTLVYTF | TGTGCCAGCAGTTTACCCACCCTAGTCTACACCTTC
TRBJ2-1 | . | TRBD1 | TRBV28 | CASSFRGQGAHEQFF | TGTGCCAGCAGTTTCAGGGGGCAGGGGGCCCATGAGCAGTTCTTC
TRBJ1-2 | . | TRBD1 | TRBV27 | CASRQTGNYGYTF | TGTGCCAGCAGGCAGACAGGGAACTATGGCTACACCTTC
TRBJ2-3 | . | . | TRBV6-5 | CASSSTPWTFRSF | TGTGCCAGCAGTTCCACACCCTGGACTTTCCGGTCTTTT
TRBJ1-2 | . | TRBD1 | TRBV4-2 | CASSQDHTGGIGYTF | TGTGCCAGCAGCCAAGATCACACAGGGGGGATAGGCTACACCTTC
TRBJ2-7 | . | . | TRBV30 | CAWSVPGQASYEQYF | TGTGCCTGGAGTGTACCAGGGCAGGCATCCTACGAGCAGTACTTC
TRBJ2-5 | . | TRBD1 | TRBV7-9 | CASSSPDRGYQETQYF | TGTGCCAGCAGCTCCCCTGACAGGGGATACCAAGAGACCCAGTACTTC
TRBJ2-5 | . | . | TRBV18 | CASSPGRQETQYF | TGTGCCAGCTCACCGGGGAGGCAAGAGACCCAGTACTTC
TRBJ1-1 | . | . | TRBV6-6 | CASSLDRLNTEAFF | TGTGCCAGCAGTCTCGACAGGCTGAACACTGAAGCTTTCTTT
TRBJ2-5 | . | TRBD2 | TRBV4-2 | CASSPGLASGSGEETQYF | TGTGCCAGCAGCCCTGGTTTGGCGAGCGGGAGTGGGGAAGAGACCCAGTACTTC
TRBJ2-5 | once | . | TRBV7-2 | CASSRGQTRRETQYF | TGTGCCAGTTCTCGGGGACAAACAAGAAGAGAGACCCAGTACTTC
TRBJ2-5 | . | . | TRBV27 | CASSRGSPPETQYF | TGTGCCAGCAGTCGAGGCTCGCCGCCAGAGACCCAGTACTTC
TRBJ2-3 | . | TRBD2 | TRBV6-5 | CASSFASGRGDTQYF | TGTGCCAGCAGTTTCGCTAGCGGGAGGGGGGATACGCAGTATTTT
TRBJ2-7 | . | TRBD1 | TRBV5-8 | CASSSWTGAYEQYF | TGTGCCAGCAGCTCCTGGACAGGGGCCTACGAGCAGTACTTC
TRBJ2-7 | . | . | TRBV7-2 | CASSASSYEQYF | TGTGCCAGCAGCGCCAGCTCCTACGAGCAGTACTTC
TRBJ2-7 | . | . | TRBV7-2 | CASSLALGTASYEQYF | TGTGCCAGCAGCTTAGCTCTCGGCACAGCTTCCTACGAGCAGTACTTC
TRBJ2-1 | . | . | TRBV9 | CASSPNSYNEQFF | TGTGCCAGCAGCCCCAACTCCTACAATGAGCAGTTCTTC
TRBJ2-5 | . | . | TRBV20-1 | CSGRVGETQYF | TGCAGTGGGCGGGTGGGAGAGACCCAGTACTTC
TRBJ2-7 | . | TRBD2 | TRBV15 | CATSRVVTSGTEQYF | TGTGCCACCAGCAGAGTTGTGACTAGCGGGACCGAGCAGTACTTC
TRBJ1-5 | . | . | TRBV7-6 | CASSLALGGGGQPQHF | TGTGCCAGCAGCTTAGCCCTTGGGGGGGGTGGTCAGCCCCAGCATTTT
TRBJ2-4 | . | TRBD1 | TRBV28 | CASSSSRGLVQYF | TGTGCCAGCAGTTCCAGCAGGGGGCTGGTTCAGTACTTC
TRBJ2-7 | once | . | TRBV21-1 | CASSKAPSLHEQYF | TGTGCCAGCAGCAAAGCGCCCAGTCTCCACGAGCAGTACTTC
TRBJ1-2 | . | . | TRBV27 | CASRAGINYGYTF | TGTGCCAGCCGCGCGGGGATTAACTATGGCTACACCTTC
TRBJ1-2 | . | TRBD1 | TRBV6-1 | CASSASSGTDHGYTF | TGTGCCAGCAGTGCCTCCTCCGGGACAGATCATGGCTACACCTTC
TRBJ1-1 | . | . | TRBV6-1 | CASSEQAENTEAFF | TGTGCCAGCAGTGAACAGGCAGAGAACACTGAAGCTTTCTTT
TRBJ2-5 | . | . | TRBV29-1 | CSVDRVGRHQETQYF | TGCAGCGTTGACAGGGTAGGTCGCCACCAAGAGACCCAGTACTTC
TRBJ2-5 | . | . | TRBV30 | CVWNIPAGVPWETQYF | TGTGTCTGGAACATTCCCGCAGGTGTCCCTTGGGAGACCCAGTACTTC
TRBJ2-3 | . | . | TRBV4-2 | CASSQDIEVFPPGQYF | TGTGCCAGCAGCCAAGATATTGAGGTCTTCCCTCCTGGGCAGTATTTT
TRBJ2-7 | . | TRBD2 | TRBV4-3 | CASSQDGTSGGEQYF | TGCGCCAGCAGCCAAGATGGGACTAGCGGGGGCGAGCAGTACTTC
TRBJ2-7 | . | . | TRBV6-5 | CASSYDRSTSYEQYF | TGTGCCAGCAGTTACGACCGGAGCACCTCCTACGAGCAGTACTTC
TRBJ2-7 | once | TRBD1 | TRBV6-6 | CASRTGPYEQYF | TGTGCCAGCAGGACAGGGCCCTACGAGCAGTACTTC
TRBJ2-7 | few | . | TRBV4-2 | CASSQVRGSEQYF | TGTGCCAGCAGCCAAGTACGGGGATCCGAGCAGTACTTC
TRBJ2-1 | . | TRBD2 | TRBV18 | CASSPSSGDNEQFF | TGTGCCAGCTCACCCTCTAGCGGAGACAATGAGCAGTTCTTC
TRBJ2-7 | . | . | TRBV7-6 | CASSPYDGSSYEQYF | TGTGCCAGCAGCCCGTACGATGGGAGCTCCTACGAGCAGTACTTC
TRBJ2-3 | . | TRBD1 | TRBV6-1 | CASSRGTGATDTQYF | TGTGCCAGCAGCCGGGGGACAGGAGCCACAGATACGCAGTATTTT
TRBJ1-1 | . | . | TRBV28 | CASSLIGGSTEAFF | TGTGCCAGCAGTTTAATCGGGGGGAGCACTGAAGCTTTCTTT
TRBJ1-1 | . | . | TRBV30 | CAWSLWGGKYTEAFF | TGTGCCTGGAGCCTTTGGGGGGGGAAATACACTGAAGCTTTCTTT
TRBJ2-2 | few | TRBD1 | TRBV19 | CASIEGAGTGELFF | TGTGCCAGTATTGAGGGGGCGGGCACCGGGGAGCTGTTTTTT